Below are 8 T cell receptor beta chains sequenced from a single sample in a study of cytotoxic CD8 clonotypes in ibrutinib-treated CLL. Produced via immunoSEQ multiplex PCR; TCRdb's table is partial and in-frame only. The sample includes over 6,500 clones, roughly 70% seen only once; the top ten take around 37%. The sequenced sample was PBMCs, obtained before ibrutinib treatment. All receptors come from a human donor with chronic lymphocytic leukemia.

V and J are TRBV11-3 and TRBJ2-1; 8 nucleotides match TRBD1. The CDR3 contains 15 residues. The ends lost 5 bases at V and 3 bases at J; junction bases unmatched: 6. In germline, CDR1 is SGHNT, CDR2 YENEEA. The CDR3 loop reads CASSPGTGDYNEQFF. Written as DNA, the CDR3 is TGTGCCAGCAGCCCAGGGACAGGTGACTACAATGAGCAGTTCTTC.

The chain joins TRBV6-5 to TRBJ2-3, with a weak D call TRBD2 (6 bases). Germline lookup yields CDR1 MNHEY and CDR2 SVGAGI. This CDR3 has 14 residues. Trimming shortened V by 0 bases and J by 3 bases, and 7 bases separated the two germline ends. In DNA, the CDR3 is TGTGCCAGCAGTTACTCACGGGAGACAGATACGCAGTATTTT. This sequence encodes CASSYSRETDTQYF.

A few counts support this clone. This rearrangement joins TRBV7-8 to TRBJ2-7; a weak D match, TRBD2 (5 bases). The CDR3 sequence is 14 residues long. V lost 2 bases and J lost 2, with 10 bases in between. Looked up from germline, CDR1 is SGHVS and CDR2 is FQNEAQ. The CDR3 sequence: CASSLLAQAYEQYF. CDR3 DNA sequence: TGTGCCAGCAGCTTATTAGCGCAAGCCTACGAGCAGTACTTC.

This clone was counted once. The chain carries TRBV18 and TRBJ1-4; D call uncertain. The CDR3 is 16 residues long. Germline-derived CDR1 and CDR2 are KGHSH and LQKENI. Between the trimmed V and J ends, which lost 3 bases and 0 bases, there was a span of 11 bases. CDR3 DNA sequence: TGTGCCAGCTCACCTGAGACAATTGCAACTAATGAAAAACTGTTTTTT. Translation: CASSPETIATNEKLFF.

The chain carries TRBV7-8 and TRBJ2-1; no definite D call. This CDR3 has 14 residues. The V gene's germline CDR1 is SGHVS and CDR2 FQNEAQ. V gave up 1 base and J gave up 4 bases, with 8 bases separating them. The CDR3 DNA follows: TGTGCCAGCAGCTTAGTTGATAATTACAATGAGCAGTTCTTC. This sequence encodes CASSLVDNYNEQFF.

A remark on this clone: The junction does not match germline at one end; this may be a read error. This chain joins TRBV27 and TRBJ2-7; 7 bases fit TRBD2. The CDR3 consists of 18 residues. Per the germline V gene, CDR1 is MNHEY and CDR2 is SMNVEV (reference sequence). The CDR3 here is CASSLTFIGERGSHEQYF. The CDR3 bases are TGTGCCAGCAGTTTAACGTTTATCGGCGAGCGGGGCTCCCACGAGCAGTACTTC.

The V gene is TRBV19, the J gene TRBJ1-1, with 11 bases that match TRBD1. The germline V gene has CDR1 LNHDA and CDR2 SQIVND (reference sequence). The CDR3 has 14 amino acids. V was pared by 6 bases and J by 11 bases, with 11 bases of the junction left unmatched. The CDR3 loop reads CASRAPGTGGLAFF. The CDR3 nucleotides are TGTGCCAGTAGGGCACCGGGGACAGGGGGTTTGGCTTTCTTT.

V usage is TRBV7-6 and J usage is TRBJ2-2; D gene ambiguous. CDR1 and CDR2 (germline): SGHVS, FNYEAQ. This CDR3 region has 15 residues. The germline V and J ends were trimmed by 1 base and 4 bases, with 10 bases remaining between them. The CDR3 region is CASSLEERPTGELFF. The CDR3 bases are TGTGCCAGCAGCTTAGAGGAGCGTCCCACCGGGGAGCTGTTTTTT.